Listed here are 16 T cell receptor beta chains from one sample, sequenced in a study of T cell repertoires in cytomegalovirus infection. No antigen has been assigned to these receptors. TCRdb re-analysed the reads in MiXCR, keeping a single row per CDR3 protein. Of some 220,000 distinct CDR3 sequences detected, approximately 38% appear once; the ten largest clones hold approximately 60%. The specimen was CD8+ T cells from cultured PBMCs, collected from culture after CMV antigen stimulation. Receptors originate from a human donor in good health (CMV status not recorded). Some clones in this sample may be carry-over from other donors' samples.

This clonotype came up many times. This rearrangement joins TRBV10-3 to TRBJ1-1; no firm D call. The V gene lost 0 bases and the J gene lost 2 bases, with 13 bases spanning the gap. Germline CDR1 reads ENHRY; CDR2 reads SYGVKD. The CDR3 contains 16 residues. The CDR3 sequence is CAISESWQLLNTEAFF. CDR3 coding DNA: TGTGCCATCAGTGAGTCGTGGCAGTTACTAAACACTGAAGCTTTCTTT.

The rearrangement links TRBV11-2 to TRBJ2-1; 12 bases line up with TRBD1. With 6 bases clipped from V and 8 bases from J, the junction kept 11 bases outside the gene matches. The germline CDR1 and CDR2 sequences are SGHAT and FQNNGV. The CDR3 consists of 16 residues. The CDR3 DNA sequence: TGTGCCAGCAGACAAAGGGGACAGGGGGCAGGGGATGAGCAGTTCTTC. Translation: CASRQRGQGAGDEQFF. Full variable domain (outside the CDR3, taken from reference TRBV11-2 and TRBJ2-1): EAGVAQSPRYKIIEKRQSVAFWCNPISGHATLYWYQQILGQGPKLLIQFQNNGVVDDSQLPKDRFSAERLKGVDSTLKIQPAKLEDSAVYLCASRQRGQGAGDEQFFGPGTRLTVL.

This clonotype was counted a single time. V usage is TRBV13 and J usage is TRBJ2-5, with 9 bases that match TRBD1. This CDR3 region has 14 residues. The ends lost 5 bases at V and 2 bases at J; junction bases unmatched: 3. Germline assignment: CDR1 PRHDT and CDR2 FYEKMQ (reference sequence). The CDR3: CASSVGTGQETQYF. CDR3 coding DNA: TGTGCCAGCAGCGTCGGGACAGGGCAAGAGACCCAGTACTTC.

This clonotype was seen at least ten times. The CDR3 nucleotides are TGTGCCAGCAGCTTGGGAGGGTTCGCAGATACGCAGTATTTT. Translation gives CASSLGGFADTQYF. The chain couples TRBV7-2 to TRBJ2-3; TRBD2 matches 7 bases. CDR1 is SGHTA, CDR2 FQGNSA, per germline. After removal of 3 bases from V and 4 bases from J, the junction contained 4 bases not matched to a gene. This CDR3 is 14 amino acids long.

This chain links TRBV12-3 or TRBV12-4 with TRBJ2-3, with 7 bases lining up with TRBD1. The CDR3 totals 15 residues. Trimming removed 5 bases from V and 1 base from J; junction bases left unmatched: 6. The CDR3 region is CASSLGDRRTDTQYF. The CDR3 DNA sequence: TGTGCCAGCAGTCTAGGGGACAGACGCACAGATACGCAGTATTTT.

There are a few counts of this clonotype. The CDR3, as DNA: TGTGCCAGCAGTTACTCTCACCCCCGGCCGGGAGATGGCTACACCTTC. This sequence encodes CASSYSHPRPGDGYTF. The chain combines TRBV6-5 with TRBJ1-2; D gene ambiguous. V was cut by 0 bases and J by 6 bases, with 17 bases left in between. In germline, CDR1 is MNHEY, CDR2 SVGAGI. The CDR3 length is 16 residues.

The chain employs TRBV7-8 and TRBJ2-7, with D perhaps given as TRBD1 or TRBD2 (6 bases each). The V end lost 6 bases, the J end lost 6 bases, and 9 bases lay between the germline ends. This CDR3 is 11 amino acids long. Germline V gene data show CDR1 as SGHVS and CDR2 as FQNEAQ. CDR3 residues: CASRGGVEQYF. The CDR3 nucleotides are TGTGCCAGCAGGGGGGGCGTCGAGCAGTACTTC.

This sequence joins TRBV12-3 or TRBV12-4 and TRBJ1-6; 9 positions match TRBD1. V was pared by 3 bases and J by 10 bases, with 1 base of the junction left unmatched. The CDR3 loop spans 13 amino acids. As DNA, the CDR3 is TGTGCCAGCAGTTTCGGGACAGGGTCACCCCTCCACTTT. It is translated as CASSFGTGSPLHF.

This clonotype has more than one count but fewer than ten. V usage is TRBV4-2 and J usage is TRBJ2-1; 11 nucleotides align to TRBD2. This CDR3 comprises 15 residues. The ends lost 5 bases at V and 5 bases at J; junction bases unmatched: 5. Germline V gene lookup returns CDR1 LGHNA and CDR2 YNFKEQ. CDR3 in amino acids: CASSSSGRRDNEQFF. The CDR3 DNA sequence: TGTGCCAGCAGCTCTAGCGGGAGGAGGGACAATGAGCAGTTCTTC.

The CDR3 here is CASSFSLRTGPTDTQYF. CDR3 coding DNA: TGTGCCAGCAGCTTCTCCCTTCGGACAGGGCCCACAGATACGCAGTATTTT. The chain couples TRBV7-4 to TRBJ2-3, with 8 bases that match TRBD1. Germline CDR1 is SGHVT and CDR2 is SQSDAQ. This CDR3 region has 17 residues. The junction had 10 bases not matched to a gene; V was cut back by 3 bases and J by 2 bases.

The sample holds one count of this clonotype. Here the CDR3 DNA reads TGTGCCAGCAGCCCCCGACTAGCGGGCGAAACCTACGAGCAGTACTTC. It yields the protein CASSPRLAGETYEQYF. V and J are TRBV7-6 and TRBJ2-7; 10 nucleotides agree with TRBD2. Germline CDR1 and CDR2: SGHVS and FNYEAQ. With 5 bases clipped from V and 2 bases from J, the junction kept 9 bases outside the gene matches. CDR3 size: 16 residues.

The rearrangement links TRBV7-9 to TRBJ2-2; tentatively, D is TRBD2 (5 bases). CDR1 and CDR2 (germline): SEHNR, FQNEAQ (reference sequence). The CDR3 sequence is 14 residues long. Between the trimmed V and J ends, which lost 5 bases and 4 bases, there was a span of 11 bases. The CDR3 DNA reads TGTGCCAGCAGCCCCGGTGAGGGCACCGGGGAGCTGTTTTTT. This gives the protein CASSPGEGTGELFF.

This rearrangement joins TRBV10-1 to TRBJ2-3, with D uncertain. Germline V gene sequence: CDR1 WNHNN, CDR2 SYGVQD (reference sequence). Trimming took 4 bases from V and 3 from J, leaving 14 bases between them. The CDR3 has 15 amino acids. The CDR3 reads CASSVVDLLTDTQYF. In nucleotides, the CDR3 is TGCGCCAGCAGTGTCGTGGACCTATTGACAGATACGCAGTATTTT.

Only a few counts were recorded for this clonotype. The rearrangement uses TRBV9 and TRBJ2-7, with 8 bases that match TRBD1. The trim removed 0 bases at V and 3 bases at J, leaving 2 bases unmatched. The CDR3 contains 14 residues. CDR1 and CDR2 from the germline V gene are SGDLS and YYNGEE. The CDR3 DNA follows: TGTGCCAGCAGCGTAGGACAGGGGATCTACGAGCAGTACTTC. Protein: CASSVGQGIYEQYF. Combining the CDR3 with reference TRBV9 and TRBJ2-7 gives the whole variable domain DSGVTQTPKHLITATGQRVTLRCSPRSGDLSVYWYQQSLDQGLQFLIQYYNGEERAKGNILERFSAQQFPDLHSELNLSSLELGDSALYFCASSVGQGIYEQYFGPGTRLTVT.

As regards this clonotype: At one boundary the junction diverges from the germline segment, which might be a read error. The rearrangement joins TRBV4-1 to TRBJ2-7; 9 bases fit TRBD2. Germline lookup yields CDR1 MGHRA and CDR2 YSYEKL. This CDR3 is built from 15 residues. The CDR3 loop reads CASSQEIAGAYEQYF. CDR3 sequence (DNA): TGTGCCAGCAGCCAAGAGATAGCGGGGGCCTACGAGCAGTACTTC.

Points on this clonotype: A much larger clone lies one base from this, so it may be a read error. The chain joins TRBV7-8 to TRBJ2-5; possible D gene TRBD1, 5 bases. CDR3 length: 15 residues. Germline lookup yields CDR1 SGHVS and CDR2 FQNEAQ. The CDR3 is CASSLVERGQEPQYF. The CDR3 DNA follows: TGTGCCAGCAGCTTAGTAGAAAGGGGCCAAGAGCCCCAGTACTTC.